This T cell receptor (beta chain) stems from a study of response to subunit inactivated influenza vaccine. Study-wide findings and caveats: Researchers suggested that each seasonal influenza vaccination recruits few new T cells.

Between the trimmed V and J ends, which lost 3 bases and 3 bases, there was a span of 5 bases. This CDR3 spans 12 amino acids. This clonotype was recorded many times. The antigen is unknown. MiXCR, run by TCRdb on the RT-PCR reads, gives a single entry per CDR3 protein. Among 650,000 or so distinct CDR3 sequences listed, about 14% were seen once. Material: PBMCs from blood, obtained approximately 15 days before vaccination. The sequence came from a man in his fifties or sixties who received an inactivated influenza vaccine. V and J are TRBV12-3 or TRBV12-4 and TRBJ1-2; D not resolved. CDR3 in amino acids: CASSFRDYGYTF. The CDR3 DNA is TGTGCCAGCAGTTTTCGCGACTATGGCTACACCTTC.